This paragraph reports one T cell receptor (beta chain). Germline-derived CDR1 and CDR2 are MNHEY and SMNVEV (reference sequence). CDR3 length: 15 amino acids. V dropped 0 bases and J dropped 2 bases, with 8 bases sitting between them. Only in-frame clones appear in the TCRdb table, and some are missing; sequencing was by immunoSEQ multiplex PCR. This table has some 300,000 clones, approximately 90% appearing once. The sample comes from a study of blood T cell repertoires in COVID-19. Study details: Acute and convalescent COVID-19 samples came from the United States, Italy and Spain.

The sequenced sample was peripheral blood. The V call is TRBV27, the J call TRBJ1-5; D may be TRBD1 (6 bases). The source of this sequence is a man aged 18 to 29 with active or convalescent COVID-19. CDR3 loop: CASSLSGAGNQPQHF. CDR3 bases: TGTGCCAGCAGTTTATCGGGGGCTGGCAATCAGCCCCAGCATTTT.